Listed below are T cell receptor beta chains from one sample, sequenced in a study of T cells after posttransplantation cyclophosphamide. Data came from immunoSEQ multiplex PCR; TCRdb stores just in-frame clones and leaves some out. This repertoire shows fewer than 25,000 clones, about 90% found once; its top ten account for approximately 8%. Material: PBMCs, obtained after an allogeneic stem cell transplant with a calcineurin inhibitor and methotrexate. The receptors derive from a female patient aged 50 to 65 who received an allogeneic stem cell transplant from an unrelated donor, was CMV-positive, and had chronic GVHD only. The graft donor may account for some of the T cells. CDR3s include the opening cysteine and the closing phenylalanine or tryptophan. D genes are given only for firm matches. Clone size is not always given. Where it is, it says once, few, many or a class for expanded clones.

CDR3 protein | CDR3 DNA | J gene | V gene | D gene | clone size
CASSLSTSGSSNEQFF | TGTGCCAGCAGCTTATCGACTAGCGGGAGCAGCAATGAGCAGTTCTTC | TRBJ2-1 | TRBV7-3 | TRBD2 | NA
CATEGMQGEQYF | TGTGCCACTGAGGGTATGCAAGGCGAGCAGTACTTC | TRBJ2-7 | TRBV19 | NA | NA
CASSPKAWLARETQYF | TGTGCCAGCAGCCCGAAGGCGTGGCTAGCGAGGGAGACCCAGTACTTC | TRBJ2-5 | TRBV7-9 | NA | NA
CASRTDRAGNQPQHF | TGTGCCAGCAGGACGGACAGGGCTGGCAATCAGCCCCAGCATTTT | TRBJ1-5 | TRBV2 | TRBD1 | NA
CASSFSGSLYEQYF | TGTGCCAGCAGTTTTAGCGGGAGTCTCTACGAGCAGTACTTC | TRBJ2-7 | TRBV28 | TRBD2 | once
CSVDTDRRDIQYF | TGCAGCGTCGACACGGATCGGAGGGACATTCAGTACTTC | TRBJ2-4 | TRBV29-1 | NA | once
CASTAGGTGRRELFF | TGTGCCAGTACCGCCGGCGGGACAGGGAGGAGGGAACTGTTTTTT | TRBJ1-4 | TRBV19 | TRBD1 | NA
CASNDLAGVSTRFQRRYEQYF | TGTGCCAGCAATGACTTAGCGGGAGTTTCTACGAGGTTTCAGAGACGCTACGAGCAGTACTTC | TRBJ2-7 | TRBV6-4 | TRBD2 | once
CASSGPFTDTQYF | TGTGCCAGCAGTGGGCCTTTCACAGATACGCAGTATTTT | TRBJ2-3 | TRBV2 | NA | NA
CASSLGKGIYGYTF | TGTGCCAGCAGTTTGGGAAAGGGGATCTATGGCTACACCTTC | TRBJ1-2 | TRBV7-8 | NA | NA
CASSIVANEQFF | TGTGCCAGTAGTATTGTAGCAAATGAGCAGTTCTTC | TRBJ2-1 | TRBV19 | NA | few
CASSLIDSGSDEQFF | TGTGCCAGCAGCTTGATTGATAGCGGGAGCGATGAGCAGTTCTTC | TRBJ2-1 | TRBV5-4 | TRBD2 | NA
CASSYRRGSYEQYF | TGTGCCAGCAGCTACCGTCGGGGCTCCTACGAGCAGTACTTC | TRBJ2-7 | TRBV7-6 | NA | NA
CASSLLEDTEAFF | TGTGCCAGCAGCTTGTTAGAGGACACTGAAGCTTTCTTT | TRBJ1-1 | TRBV5-4 | NA | NA
CASSLGQGVEQYF | TGCGCCAGCAGCCTTGGACAGGGCGTCGAGCAGTACTTC | TRBJ2-7 | TRBV5-1 | TRBD1 | NA
CASSGGQGYGYTF | TGTGCCAGCAGCGGCGGACAGGGGTATGGCTACACCTTC | TRBJ1-2 | TRBV9 | TRBD1 | NA
CASSSSDTGTSGVLYEQYF | TGTGCCAGCAGCTCGTCGGACACCGGGACTAGCGGGGTCCTCTACGAGCAGTACTTC | TRBJ2-7 | TRBV7-9 | TRBD2 | NA
CASSENYPGRVYSPLHF | TGTGCCAGCAGTGAAAATTACCCGGGAAGGGTCTATTCACCCCTCCACTTT | TRBJ1-6 | TRBV6-1 | NA | NA
CASSLVIAGGSYEQYF | TGTGCCAGCAGCTTGGTGATAGCGGGAGGGTCCTACGAGCAGTACTTC | TRBJ2-7 | TRBV5-4 | TRBD2 | once
CASSDAGIPHQPQHF | TGTGCCAGCAGCGACGCCGGGATCCCCCATCAGCCCCAGCATTTT | TRBJ1-5 | TRBV28 | NA | NA
CASSTTGGHQPQHF | TGTGCCAGCAGTACGACAGGGGGACATCAGCCCCAGCATTTT | TRBJ1-5 | TRBV27 | TRBD1 | NA
CASSLLGGETGELFF | TGTGCCAGCAGCTTATTAGGGGGGGAAACCGGGGAGCTGTTTTTT | TRBJ2-2 | TRBV7-3 | NA | NA
CASSQGVGSVREQYF | TGTGCCAGTAGCCAGGGGGTCGGAAGTGTAAGAGAGCAGTACTTC | TRBJ2-7 | TRBV2 | TRBD1 | NA
CASSFYTGTRYEQYF | TGTGCCAGCAGCTTTTACACCGGGACTCGGTACGAGCAGTACTTC | TRBJ2-7 | TRBV11-2 | NA | NA
CASSQEPPTNIQYF | TGCGCCAGCAGCCAAGAACCCCCTACTAACATTCAGTACTTC | TRBJ2-4 | TRBV4-1 | NA | NA
CASTGVRFNEQFF | TGTGCCAGCACGGGGGTACGGTTCAATGAGCAGTTCTTC | TRBJ2-1 | TRBV28 | NA | NA
CASMGQGVSEQYF | TGTGCCAGCATGGGGCAGGGCGTTAGCGAGCAGTACTTC | TRBJ2-7 | TRBV5-5 | NA | NA
CASSLRGGSNYGYTF | TGTGCCAGCAGCTTAAGGGGGGGGTCTAACTATGGCTACACCTTC | TRBJ1-2 | TRBV7-2 | NA | NA
CASSKQPLSEQYF | TGTGCCAGCAGTAAACAGCCGCTTAGCGAGCAGTACTTC | TRBJ2-7 | TRBV25-1 | NA | NA
CASSAMGQNTEAFF | TGTGCCAGCAGCGCAATGGGACAGAACACTGAAGCTTTCTTT | TRBJ1-1 | TRBV9 | NA | NA
CASSQDSLRANVLTF | TGCGCCAGCAGCCAGGACAGTTTGAGGGCCAACGTCCTGACTTTC | TRBJ2-6 | TRBV4-1 | NA | NA
CASSRLGGYNEQFF | TGTGCCAGCAGCCGCCTGGGGGGCTACAATGAGCAGTTCTTC | TRBJ2-1 | TRBV11-2 | NA | NA
CASSPRQYYGYTF | TGTGCCAGCAGCCCCAGACAATACTATGGCTACACCTTC | TRBJ1-2 | TRBV6-1 | NA | NA
CASSLSRDYTYEQYF | TGTGCCAGCAGTCTCTCCCGGGACTATACCTACGAGCAGTACTTC | TRBJ2-7 | TRBV6-5 | TRBD2 | NA
CASSLASGRVTDTQYF | TGTGCCAGCAGCTTAGCTAGCGGGAGGGTCACAGATACGCAGTATTTT | TRBJ2-3 | TRBV7-2 | TRBD2 | NA
CASSPRTGDLELANYGYTF | TGTGCCAGCTCACCGCGGACAGGGGACCTCGAGTTAGCTAACTATGGCTACACCTTC | TRBJ1-2 | TRBV18 | TRBD1 | NA
CASSDRPGRQFF | TGTGCCAGCAGCGACCGACCGGGAAGGCAGTTCTTC | TRBJ2-1 | TRBV7-2 | NA | NA
CASTSLGVTGELFF | TGCGCCAGTACCTCTCTCGGGGTCACCGGGGAGCTGTTTTTT | TRBJ2-2 | TRBV5-1 | NA | NA
CASRPGQGTYEQYF | TGTGCCAGCAGGCCGGGACAGGGCACATACGAGCAGTACTTC | TRBJ2-7 | TRBV5-4 | TRBD1 | NA
CASSSPGWPQHF | TGTGCCAGCAGCTCCCCCGGGTGGCCCCAGCATTTT | TRBJ1-5 | TRBV5-6 | NA | NA
CASSKPWTSSYEQYF | TGTGCCAGCAGTAAGCCCTGGACTAGTTCGTACGAGCAGTACTTC | TRBJ2-7 | TRBV28 | TRBD2 | NA
CASSLLVGDGRNQPQHF | TGTGCCAGCAGTTTATTGGTCGGGGACGGGAGAAATCAGCCCCAGCATTTT | TRBJ1-5 | TRBV28 | NA | NA
CASSLEVAGAGNTIYF | TGCGCCAGCAGCTTGGAGGTTGCAGGGGCTGGAAACACCATATATTTT | TRBJ1-3 | TRBV5-1 | NA | NA
CASSEWGQGANVLTF | TGTGCCAGCAGTGAATGGGGGCAGGGGGCCAACGTCCTGACTTTC | TRBJ2-6 | TRBV25-1 | NA | NA
CASSLRGRDGYTF | TGTGCCAGCAGTTTAAGGGGGCGTGATGGCTACACCTTC | TRBJ1-2 | TRBV28 | TRBD1 | NA
CASSLPGGPPDTQYF | TGTGCCAGCAGCTTGCCGGGAGGGCCCCCAGATACGCAGTATTTT | TRBJ2-3 | TRBV5-8 | TRBD2 | NA
CASSLAASGRAGEQFF | TGTGCCAGCAGCTTAGCTGCTAGCGGGAGAGCGGGTGAGCAGTTCTTC | TRBJ2-1 | TRBV11-2 | TRBD2 | NA
CASSGGQGDEKLFF | TGTGCCAGCAGCGGAGGACAGGGTGATGAAAAACTGTTTTTT | TRBJ1-4 | TRBV4-2 | TRBD1 | NA
CASSLDRGWADTQYF | TGTGCCAGCTCCCTAGACAGGGGGTGGGCAGATACGCAGTATTTT | TRBJ2-3 | TRBV18 | TRBD1 | NA
CASSEQRYNQPQHF | TGTGCCAGCAGTGAACAGAGGTACAATCAGCCCCAGCATTTT | TRBJ1-5 | TRBV6-1 | NA | NA